The text below deals with one T cell receptor beta chain. Its antigen remains unidentified. One entry per CDR3 protein, called by TCRdb with MiXCR from the RT-PCR reads. The sample gives about 480,000 distinct CDR3 sequences, about 25% of which show up once; 1.9% is in the top ten. This specimen belongs to a study of response to subunit inactivated influenza vaccine. V was trimmed by 2 bases and J by 13 bases, leaving 15 bases between them. CDR1 and CDR2 from the germline V gene are SGHRS and YFSETQ. The CDR3 sequence is 13 residues long. General study results and limits: New T cells are recruited in small numbers by each seasonal influenza vaccination, according to the authors' suggestion.

This chain links TRBV5-1 with TRBJ2-2, with D possibly being TRBD1 (5 bases). The sequenced sample was CD4+ T cells sorted from PBMCs, obtained 5 to 6 days after vaccination. This receptor was identified in a man aged 50 or older who received an inactivated influenza vaccine. This CDR3 reads CASSFDSPEGLFF. CDR3 sequence (DNA): TGCGCCAGCAGCTTTGACAGTCCCGAAGGGCTGTTTTTT.